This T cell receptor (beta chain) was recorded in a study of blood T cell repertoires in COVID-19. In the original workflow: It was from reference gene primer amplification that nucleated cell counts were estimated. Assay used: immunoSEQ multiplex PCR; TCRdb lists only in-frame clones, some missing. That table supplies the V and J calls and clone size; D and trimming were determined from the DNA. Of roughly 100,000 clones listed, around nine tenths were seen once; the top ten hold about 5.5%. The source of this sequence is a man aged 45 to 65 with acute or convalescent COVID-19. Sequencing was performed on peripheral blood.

The CDR3 here is CASSLRQGNGYTF. CDR3 bases: TGTGCCAGCAGCTTGAGGCAGGGGAACGGCTACACCTTC. The V and J genes are TRBV5-5 and TRBJ1-2; D possibly corresponds to TRBD1 (6 bases). V was pared by 1 base and J by 8 bases, with 12 bases between. CDR3 length equals 13 residues. Germline V gene sequence: CDR1 SGHKS, CDR2 YYEKEE (reference sequence).